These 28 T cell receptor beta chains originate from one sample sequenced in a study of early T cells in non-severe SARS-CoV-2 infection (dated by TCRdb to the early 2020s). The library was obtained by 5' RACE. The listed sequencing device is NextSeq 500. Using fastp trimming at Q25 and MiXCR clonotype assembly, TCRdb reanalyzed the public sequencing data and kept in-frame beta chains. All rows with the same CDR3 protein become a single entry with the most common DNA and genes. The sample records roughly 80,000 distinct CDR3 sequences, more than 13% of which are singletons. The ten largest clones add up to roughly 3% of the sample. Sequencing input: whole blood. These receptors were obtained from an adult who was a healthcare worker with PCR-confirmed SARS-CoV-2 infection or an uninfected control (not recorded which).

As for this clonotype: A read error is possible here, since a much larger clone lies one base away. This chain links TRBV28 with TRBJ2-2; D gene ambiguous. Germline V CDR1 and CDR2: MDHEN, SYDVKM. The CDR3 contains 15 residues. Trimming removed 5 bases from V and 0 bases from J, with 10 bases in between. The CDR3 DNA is TGTGCCAGCAGTGACCCTAAAACGAACACCGGGGAGCTGTTTTTT. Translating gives CASSDPKTNTGELFF.

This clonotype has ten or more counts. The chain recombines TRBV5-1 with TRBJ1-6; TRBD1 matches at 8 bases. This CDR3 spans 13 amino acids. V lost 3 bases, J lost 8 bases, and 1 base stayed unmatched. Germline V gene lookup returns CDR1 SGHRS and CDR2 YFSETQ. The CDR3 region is CASSSTGDSPLHF. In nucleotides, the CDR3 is TGCGCCAGCAGCTCGACAGGGGATTCACCCCTCCACTTT. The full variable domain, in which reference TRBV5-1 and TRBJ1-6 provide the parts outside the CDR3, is KAGVTQTPRYLIKTRGQQVTLSCSPISGHRSVSWYQQTPGQGLQFLFEYFSETQRNKGNFPGRFSGRQFSNSRSEMNVSTLELGDSALYLCASSSTGDSPLHFGNGTRLTVT.

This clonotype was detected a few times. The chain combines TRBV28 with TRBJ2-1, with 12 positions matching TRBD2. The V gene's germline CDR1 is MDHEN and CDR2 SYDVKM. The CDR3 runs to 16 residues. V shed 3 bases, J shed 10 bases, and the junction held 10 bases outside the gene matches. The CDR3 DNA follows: TGTGCCAGCAGTTTGCCGACTAGCGGGAGCCGTGGGGAGCAGTTCTTC. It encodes CASSLPTSGSRGEQFF.

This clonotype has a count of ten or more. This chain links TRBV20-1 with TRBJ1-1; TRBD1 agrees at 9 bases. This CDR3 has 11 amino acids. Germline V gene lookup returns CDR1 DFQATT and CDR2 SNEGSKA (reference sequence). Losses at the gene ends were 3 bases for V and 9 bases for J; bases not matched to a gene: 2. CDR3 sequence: CSARGTGKAFF. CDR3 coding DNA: TGCAGTGCTAGGGGGACAGGGAAAGCTTTCTTT.

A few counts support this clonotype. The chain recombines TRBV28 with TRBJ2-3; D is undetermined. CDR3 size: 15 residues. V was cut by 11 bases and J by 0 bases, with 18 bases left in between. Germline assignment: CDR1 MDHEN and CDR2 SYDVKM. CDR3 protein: CAPIKEISSTDTQYF. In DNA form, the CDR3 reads TGTGCCCCCATAAAGGAGATCTCTAGCACAGATACGCAGTATTTT.

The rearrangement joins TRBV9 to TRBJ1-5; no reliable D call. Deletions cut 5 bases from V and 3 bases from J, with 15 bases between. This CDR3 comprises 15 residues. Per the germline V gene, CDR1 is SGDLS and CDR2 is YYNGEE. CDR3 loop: CASSPEGGINQPQHF. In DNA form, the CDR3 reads TGTGCCAGCAGTCCCGAGGGCGGGATCAATCAGCCCCAGCATTTT.

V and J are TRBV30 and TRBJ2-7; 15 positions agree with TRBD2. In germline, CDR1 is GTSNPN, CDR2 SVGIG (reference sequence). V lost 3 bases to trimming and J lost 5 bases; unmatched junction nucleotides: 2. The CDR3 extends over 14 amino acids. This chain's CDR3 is CAWSRTSGRDEQYF. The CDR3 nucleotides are TGTGCCTGGAGCCGGACTAGCGGGAGGGACGAGCAGTACTTC. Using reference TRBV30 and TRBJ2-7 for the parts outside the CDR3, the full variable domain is SQTIHQWPATLVQPVGSPLSLECTVEGTSNPNLYWYRQAAGRGLQLLFYSVGIGQISSEVPQNLSASRPQDRQFILSSKKLLLSDSGFYLCAWSRTSGRDEQYFGPGTRLTVT.

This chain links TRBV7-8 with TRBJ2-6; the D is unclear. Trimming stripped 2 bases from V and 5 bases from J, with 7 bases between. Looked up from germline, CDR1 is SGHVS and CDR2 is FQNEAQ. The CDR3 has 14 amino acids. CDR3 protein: CASSLIDRANVLTF. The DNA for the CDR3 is TGTGCCAGCAGCTTAATAGACCGGGCCAACGTCCTGACTTTC. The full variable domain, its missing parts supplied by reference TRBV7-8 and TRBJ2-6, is GAGVSQSPRYKVAKRGQDVALRCDPISGHVSLFWYQQALGQGPEFLTYFQNEAQLDKSGLPSDRFFAERPEGSVSTLKIQRTQQEDSAVYLCASSLIDRANVLTFGAGSRLTVL.

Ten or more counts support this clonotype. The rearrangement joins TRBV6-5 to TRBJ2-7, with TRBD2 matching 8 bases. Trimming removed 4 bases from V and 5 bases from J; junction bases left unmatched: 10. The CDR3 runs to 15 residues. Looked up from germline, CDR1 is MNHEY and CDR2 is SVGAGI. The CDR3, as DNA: TGTGCCAGCAGTTTCCCTCGGGGGGGCAGAAACGAGCAGTACTTC. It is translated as CASSFPRGGRNEQYF.

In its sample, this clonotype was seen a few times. The CDR3 region is CASSRGAGTPSGELFF. CDR3 nucleotides: TGCGCCAGCAGCCGGGGCGCCGGGACACCTTCCGGGGAGCTGTTTTTT. The chain is built from TRBV5-1 and TRBJ2-2; TRBD1 might be the D (6 bases). The CDR3 consists of 16 residues. Germline lookup yields CDR1 SGHRS and CDR2 YFSETQ. V lost 4 bases and J 6 bases, leaving 19 bases between the germline ends.

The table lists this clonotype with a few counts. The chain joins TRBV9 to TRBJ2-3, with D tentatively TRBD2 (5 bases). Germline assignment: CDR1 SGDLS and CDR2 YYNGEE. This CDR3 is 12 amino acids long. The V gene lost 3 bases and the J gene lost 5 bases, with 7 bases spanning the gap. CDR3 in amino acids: CASSGEGDTQYF. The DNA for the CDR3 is TGTGCCAGCAGCGGAGAGGGAGATACGCAGTATTTT. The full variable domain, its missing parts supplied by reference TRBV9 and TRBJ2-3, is DSGVTQTPKHLITATGQRVTLRCSPRSGDLSVYWYQQSLDQGLQFLIQYYNGEERAKGNILERFSAQQFPDLHSELNLSSLELGDSALYFCASSGEGDTQYFGPGTRLTVL.

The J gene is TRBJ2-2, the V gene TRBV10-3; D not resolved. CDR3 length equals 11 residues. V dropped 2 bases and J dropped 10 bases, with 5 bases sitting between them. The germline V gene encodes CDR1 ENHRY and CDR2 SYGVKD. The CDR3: CAISERLELFF. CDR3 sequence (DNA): TGTGCCATCAGTGAGAGATTGGAGCTGTTTTTT.

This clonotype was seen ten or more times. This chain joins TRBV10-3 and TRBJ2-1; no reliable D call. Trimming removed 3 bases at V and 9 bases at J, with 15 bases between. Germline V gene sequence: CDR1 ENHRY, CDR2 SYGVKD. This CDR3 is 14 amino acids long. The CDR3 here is CAISDRMERGEQFF. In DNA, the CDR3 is TGTGCCATCAGTGATAGGATGGAGCGTGGTGAGCAGTTCTTC.

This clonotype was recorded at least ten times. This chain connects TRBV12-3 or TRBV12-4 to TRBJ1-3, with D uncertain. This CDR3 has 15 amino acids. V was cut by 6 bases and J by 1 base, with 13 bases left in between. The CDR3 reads CASRLSPLSGNTIYF. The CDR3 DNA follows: TGTGCCAGCAGACTAAGCCCCCTATCTGGAAACACCATATATTTT.

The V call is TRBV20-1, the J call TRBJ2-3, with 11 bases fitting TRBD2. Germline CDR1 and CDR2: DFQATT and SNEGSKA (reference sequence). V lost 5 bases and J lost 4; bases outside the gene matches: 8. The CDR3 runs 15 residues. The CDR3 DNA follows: TGCAGTGCTGGCGCTCTAGCGGGAGGCGCAGATACGCAGTATTTT. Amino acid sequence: CSAGALAGGADTQYF.

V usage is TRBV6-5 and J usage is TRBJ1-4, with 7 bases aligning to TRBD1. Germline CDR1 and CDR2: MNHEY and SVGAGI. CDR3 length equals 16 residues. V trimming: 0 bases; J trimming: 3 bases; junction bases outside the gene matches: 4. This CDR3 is CASSYSLGTANEKLFF. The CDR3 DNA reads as TGTGCCAGCAGTTACTCCCTAGGGACAGCTAATGAAAAACTGTTTTTT.

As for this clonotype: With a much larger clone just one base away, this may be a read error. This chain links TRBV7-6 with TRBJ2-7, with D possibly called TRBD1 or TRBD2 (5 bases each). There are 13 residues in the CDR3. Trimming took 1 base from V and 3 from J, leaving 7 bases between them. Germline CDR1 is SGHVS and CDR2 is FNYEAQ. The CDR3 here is CASSLGDLYEQYF. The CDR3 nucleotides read TGTGCCAGCAGCTTAGGGGACCTCTACGAGCAGTACTTC. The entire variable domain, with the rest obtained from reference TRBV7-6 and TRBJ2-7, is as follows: GAGVSQSPRYKVTKRGQDVALRCDPISGHVSLYWYRQALGQGPEFLTYFNYEAQQDKSGLPNDRFSAERPEGSISTLTIQRTEQRDSAMYRCASSLGDLYEQYFGPGTRLTVT.

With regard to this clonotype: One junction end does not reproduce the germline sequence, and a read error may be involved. CDR3 bases: TGCTCCAGCAGACCCTCGAACACCGGGGAGCTGTTTTTT. Translated, it gives CSSRPSNTGELFF. The chain uses TRBV10-1 and TRBJ2-2; D remains ambiguous. Germline values: CDR1 WNHNN, CDR2 SYGVQD (reference sequence). This CDR3 comprises 13 residues.

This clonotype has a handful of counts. The CDR3 sequence is CASSSKVKPYNSPLHF. The CDR3 region has the DNA TGTGCCAGCAGCTCCAAAGTAAAGCCCTATAATTCACCCCTCCACTTT. This sequence joins TRBV5-5 and TRBJ1-6; D is undetermined. The CDR3 has 16 amino acids. The V and J ends lost 3 bases and 2 bases respectively, with 12 bases between them. CDR1 SGHKS and CDR2 YYEKEE come from the germline V gene (reference sequence).

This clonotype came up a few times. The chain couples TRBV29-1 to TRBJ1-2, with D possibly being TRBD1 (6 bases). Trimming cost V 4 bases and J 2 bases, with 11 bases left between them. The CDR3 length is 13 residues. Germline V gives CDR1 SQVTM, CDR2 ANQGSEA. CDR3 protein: CSVVGGSNYGYTF. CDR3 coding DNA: TGCAGCGTTGTGGGGGGCTCCAACTATGGCTACACCTTC.

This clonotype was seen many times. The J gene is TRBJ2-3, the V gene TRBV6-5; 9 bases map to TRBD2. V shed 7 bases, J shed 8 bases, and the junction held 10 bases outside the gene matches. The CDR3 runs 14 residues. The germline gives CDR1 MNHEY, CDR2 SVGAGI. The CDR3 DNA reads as TGTGCCAGCAAGCCGGGACTAGCCTTGGGTACGCAGTATTTT. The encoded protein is CASKPGLALGTQYF.

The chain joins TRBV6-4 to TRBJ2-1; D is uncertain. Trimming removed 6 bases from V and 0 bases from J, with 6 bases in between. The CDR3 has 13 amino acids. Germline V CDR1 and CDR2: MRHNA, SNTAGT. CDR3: CASSSYSYNEQFF. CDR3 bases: TGTGCCAGCAGCTCTTACTCCTACAATGAGCAGTTCTTC.

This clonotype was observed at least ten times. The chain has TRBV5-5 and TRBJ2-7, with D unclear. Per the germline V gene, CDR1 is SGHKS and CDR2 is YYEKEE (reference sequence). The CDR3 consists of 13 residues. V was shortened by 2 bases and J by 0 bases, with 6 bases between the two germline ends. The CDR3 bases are TGTGCCAGCAGCTTTGGGTACTCCTACGAGCAGTACTTC. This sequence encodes CASSFGYSYEQYF.

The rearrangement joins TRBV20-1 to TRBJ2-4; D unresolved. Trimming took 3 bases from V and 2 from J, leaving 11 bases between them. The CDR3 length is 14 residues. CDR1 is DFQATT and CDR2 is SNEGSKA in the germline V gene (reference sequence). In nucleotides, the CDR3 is TGCAGTGCTAGTAAAGACCAAACCAAAAACATTCAGTACTTC. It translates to CSASKDQTKNIQYF.

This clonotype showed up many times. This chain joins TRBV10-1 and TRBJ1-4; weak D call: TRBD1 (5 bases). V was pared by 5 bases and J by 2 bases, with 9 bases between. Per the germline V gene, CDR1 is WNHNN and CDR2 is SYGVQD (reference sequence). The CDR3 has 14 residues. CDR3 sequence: CASSPGTTNEKLFF. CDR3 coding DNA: TGCGCCAGCAGTCCGGGGACGACTAATGAAAAACTGTTTTTT.

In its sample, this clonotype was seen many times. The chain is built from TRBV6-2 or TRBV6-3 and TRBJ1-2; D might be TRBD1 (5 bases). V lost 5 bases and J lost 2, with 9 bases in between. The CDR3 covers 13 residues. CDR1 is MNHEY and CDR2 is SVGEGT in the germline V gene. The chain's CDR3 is CASSRDGNYGYTF. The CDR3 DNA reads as TGTGCCAGCAGTCGGGACGGGAACTATGGCTACACCTTC.

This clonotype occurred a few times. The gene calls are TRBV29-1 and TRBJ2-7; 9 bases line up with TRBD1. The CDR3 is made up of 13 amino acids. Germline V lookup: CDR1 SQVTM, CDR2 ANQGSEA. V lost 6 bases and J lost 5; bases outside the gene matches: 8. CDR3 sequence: CSVKQGAWNEQYF. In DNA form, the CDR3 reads TGCAGCGTGAAACAGGGGGCCTGGAACGAGCAGTACTTC.

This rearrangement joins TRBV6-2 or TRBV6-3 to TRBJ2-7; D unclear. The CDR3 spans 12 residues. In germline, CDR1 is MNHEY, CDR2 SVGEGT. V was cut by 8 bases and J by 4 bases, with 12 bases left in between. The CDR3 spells CASLGVLYEQYF. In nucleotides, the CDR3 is TGTGCCAGCCTTGGGGTATTATACGAGCAGTACTTC.